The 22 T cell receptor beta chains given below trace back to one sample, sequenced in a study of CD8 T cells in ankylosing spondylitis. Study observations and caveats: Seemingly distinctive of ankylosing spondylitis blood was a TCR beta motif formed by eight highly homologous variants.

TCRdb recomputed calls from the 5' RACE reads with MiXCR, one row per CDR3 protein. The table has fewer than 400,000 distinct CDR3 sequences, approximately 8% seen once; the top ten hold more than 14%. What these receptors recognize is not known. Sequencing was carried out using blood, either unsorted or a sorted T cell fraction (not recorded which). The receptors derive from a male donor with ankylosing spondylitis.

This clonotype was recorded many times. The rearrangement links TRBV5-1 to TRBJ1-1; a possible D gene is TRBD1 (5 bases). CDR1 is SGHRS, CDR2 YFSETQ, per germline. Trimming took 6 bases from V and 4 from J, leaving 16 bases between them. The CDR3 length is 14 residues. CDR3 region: CASTLGGGITEAFF. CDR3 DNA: TGCGCCAGCACCCTGGGCGGGGGTATCACTGAAGCTTTCTTT.

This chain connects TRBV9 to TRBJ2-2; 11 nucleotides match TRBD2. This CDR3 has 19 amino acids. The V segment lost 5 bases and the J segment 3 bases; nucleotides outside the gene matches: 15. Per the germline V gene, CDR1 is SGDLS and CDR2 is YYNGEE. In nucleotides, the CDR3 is TGTGCCAGCAGTTCGCCGGGACTAGCGGCTCCTCCCGACACCGGGGAGCTGTTTTTT. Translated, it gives CASSSPGLAAPPDTGELFF.

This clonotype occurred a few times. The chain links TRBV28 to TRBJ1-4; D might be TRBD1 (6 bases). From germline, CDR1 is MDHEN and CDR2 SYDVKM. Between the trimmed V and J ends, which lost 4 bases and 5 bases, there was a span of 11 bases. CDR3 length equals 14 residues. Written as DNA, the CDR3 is TGTGCCAGCAGTTCACCAGGGGACAATGAAAAACTGTTTTTT. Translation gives CASSSPGDNEKLFF.

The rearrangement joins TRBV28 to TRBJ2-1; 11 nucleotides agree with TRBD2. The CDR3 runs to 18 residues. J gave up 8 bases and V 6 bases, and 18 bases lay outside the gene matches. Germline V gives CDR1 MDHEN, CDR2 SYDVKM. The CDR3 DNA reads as TGTGCCAGCAGAGAGACCGTCTATAGCGGGAGGGCTAGATATGAGCAGTTCTTC. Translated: CASRETVYSGRARYEQFF.

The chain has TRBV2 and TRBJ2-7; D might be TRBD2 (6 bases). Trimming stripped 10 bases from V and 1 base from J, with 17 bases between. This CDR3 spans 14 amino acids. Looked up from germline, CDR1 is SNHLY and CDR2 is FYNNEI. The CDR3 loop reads CATNPGLTSYEQYF. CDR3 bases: TGTGCCACAAACCCGGGACTTACGTCCTACGAGCAGTACTTC.

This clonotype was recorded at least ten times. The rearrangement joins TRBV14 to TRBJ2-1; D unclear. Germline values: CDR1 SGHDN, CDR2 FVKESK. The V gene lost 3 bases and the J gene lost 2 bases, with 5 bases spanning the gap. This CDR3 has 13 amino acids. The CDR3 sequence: CASSQAAYNEQFF. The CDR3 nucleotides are TGTGCCAGCAGCCAGGCAGCCTACAATGAGCAGTTCTTC. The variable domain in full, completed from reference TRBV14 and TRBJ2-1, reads EAGVTQFPSHSVIEKGQTVTLRCDPISGHDNLYWYRRVMGKEIKFLLHFVKESKQDESGMPNNRFLAERTGGTYSTLKVQPAELEDSGVYFCASSQAAYNEQFFGPGTRLTVL.

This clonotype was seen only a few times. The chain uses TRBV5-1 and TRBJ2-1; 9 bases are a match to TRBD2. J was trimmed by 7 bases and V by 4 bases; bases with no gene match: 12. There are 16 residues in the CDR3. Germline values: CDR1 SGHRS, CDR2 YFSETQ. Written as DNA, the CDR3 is TGCGCCAGCAGCCAGAGACTAGCGGCCGAGGTAAATGAGCAGTTCTTC. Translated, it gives CASSQRLAAEVNEQFF.

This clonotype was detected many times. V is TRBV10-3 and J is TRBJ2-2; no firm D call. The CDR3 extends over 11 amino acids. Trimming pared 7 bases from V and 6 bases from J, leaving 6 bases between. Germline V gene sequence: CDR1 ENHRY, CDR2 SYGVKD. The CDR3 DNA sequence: TGTGCCATCACTACGGCCGGGGAGCTGTTTTTT. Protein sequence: CAITTAGELFF.

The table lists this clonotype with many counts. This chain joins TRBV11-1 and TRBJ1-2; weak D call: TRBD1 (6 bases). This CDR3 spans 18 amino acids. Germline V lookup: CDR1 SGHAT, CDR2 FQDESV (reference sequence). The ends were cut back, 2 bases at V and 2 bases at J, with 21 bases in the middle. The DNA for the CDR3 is TGTGCCAGCAGCTTACCCTCCACCGGGACACCAGTAAACTATGGCTACACCTTC. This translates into CASSLPSTGTPVNYGYTF.

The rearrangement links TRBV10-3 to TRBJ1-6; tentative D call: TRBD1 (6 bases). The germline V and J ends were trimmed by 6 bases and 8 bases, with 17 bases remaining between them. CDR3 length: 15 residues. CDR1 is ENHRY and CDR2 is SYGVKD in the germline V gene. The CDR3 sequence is CAISARGGSDSPLHF. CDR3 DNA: TGTGCCATCAGCGCCCGGGGGGGCTCGGATTCACCCCTCCACTTT.

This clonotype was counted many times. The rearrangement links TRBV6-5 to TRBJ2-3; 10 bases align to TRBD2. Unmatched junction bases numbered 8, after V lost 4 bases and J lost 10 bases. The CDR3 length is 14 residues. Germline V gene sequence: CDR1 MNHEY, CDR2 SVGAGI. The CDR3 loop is CASSFSGTSASQYF. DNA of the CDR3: TGTGCCAGCAGTTTCTCCGGGACTAGCGCCTCGCAGTATTTT.

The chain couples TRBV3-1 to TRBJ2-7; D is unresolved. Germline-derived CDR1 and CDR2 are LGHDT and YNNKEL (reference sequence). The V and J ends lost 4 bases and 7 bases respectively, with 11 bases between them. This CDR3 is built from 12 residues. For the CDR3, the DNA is TGTGCCAGCAGCCGATGGATGGGGGAGCAGTACTTC. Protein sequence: CASSRWMGEQYF.

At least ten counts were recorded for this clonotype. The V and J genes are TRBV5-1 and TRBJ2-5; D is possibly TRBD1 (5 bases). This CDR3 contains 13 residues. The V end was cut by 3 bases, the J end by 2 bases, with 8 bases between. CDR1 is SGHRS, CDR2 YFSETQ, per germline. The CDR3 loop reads CASSSTVQETQYF. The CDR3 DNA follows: TGCGCCAGCAGCTCGACAGTTCAAGAGACCCAGTACTTC.

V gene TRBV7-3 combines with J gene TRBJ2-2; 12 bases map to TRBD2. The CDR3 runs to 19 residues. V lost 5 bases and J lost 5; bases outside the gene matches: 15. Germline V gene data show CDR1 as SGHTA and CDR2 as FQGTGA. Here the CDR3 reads CASSELPPSGRAWTGELFF. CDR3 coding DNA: TGTGCCAGCAGCGAACTACCCCCTAGCGGGAGGGCCTGGACCGGGGAGCTGTTTTTT.

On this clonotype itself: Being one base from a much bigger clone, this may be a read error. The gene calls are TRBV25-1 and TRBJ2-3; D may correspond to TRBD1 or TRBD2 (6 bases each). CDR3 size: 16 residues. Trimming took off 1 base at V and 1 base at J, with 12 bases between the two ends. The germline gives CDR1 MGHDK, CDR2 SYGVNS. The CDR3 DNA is TGTGCCAGCAGTGAATCCGGGAGACAGGGCACAGATACGCAGTATTTT. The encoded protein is CASSESGRQGTDTQYF.

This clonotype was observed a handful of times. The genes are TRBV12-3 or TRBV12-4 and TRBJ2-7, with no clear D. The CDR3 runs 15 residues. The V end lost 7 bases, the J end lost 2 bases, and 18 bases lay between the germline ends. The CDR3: CASTDQPKNPYEQYF. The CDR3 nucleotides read TGTGCCAGCACCGACCAGCCGAAGAACCCCTACGAGCAGTACTTC.

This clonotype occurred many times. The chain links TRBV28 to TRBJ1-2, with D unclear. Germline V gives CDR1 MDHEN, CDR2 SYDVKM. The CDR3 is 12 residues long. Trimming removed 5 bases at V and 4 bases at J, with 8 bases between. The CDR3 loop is CASSPFTYGYTF. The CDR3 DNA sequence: TGTGCCAGCAGTCCCTTTACCTATGGCTACACCTTC.

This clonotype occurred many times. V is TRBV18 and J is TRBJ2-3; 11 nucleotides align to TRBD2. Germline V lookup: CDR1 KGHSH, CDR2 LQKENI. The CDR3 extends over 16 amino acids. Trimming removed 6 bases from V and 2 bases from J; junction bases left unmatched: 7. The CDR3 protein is CASSPGLAAITDTQYF. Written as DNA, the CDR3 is TGTGCCAGCTCGCCGGGACTAGCGGCTATCACAGATACGCAGTATTTT.

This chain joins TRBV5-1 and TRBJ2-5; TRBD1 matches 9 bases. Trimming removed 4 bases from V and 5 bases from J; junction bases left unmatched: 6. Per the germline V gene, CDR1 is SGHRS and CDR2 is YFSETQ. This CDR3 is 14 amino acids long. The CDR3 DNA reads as TGCGCCAGCAGCATGGGACAGGGAGGCGAGACCCAGTACTTC. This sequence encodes CASSMGQGGETQYF.

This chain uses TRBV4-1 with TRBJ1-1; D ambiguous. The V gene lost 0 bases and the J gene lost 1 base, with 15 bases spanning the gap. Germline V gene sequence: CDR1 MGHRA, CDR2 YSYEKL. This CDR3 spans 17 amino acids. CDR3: CASSQDLGSGENTEAFF. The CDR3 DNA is TGCGCCAGCAGCCAAGATTTAGGTTCAGGAGAGAACACTGAAGCTTTCTTT.

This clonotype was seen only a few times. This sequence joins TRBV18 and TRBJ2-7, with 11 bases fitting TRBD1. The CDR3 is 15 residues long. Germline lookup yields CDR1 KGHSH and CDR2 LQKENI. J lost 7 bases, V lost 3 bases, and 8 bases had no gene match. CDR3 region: CASSPAGQGAYEQYF. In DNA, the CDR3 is TGTGCCAGCTCACCGGCCGGACAGGGGGCTTATGAGCAGTACTTC.

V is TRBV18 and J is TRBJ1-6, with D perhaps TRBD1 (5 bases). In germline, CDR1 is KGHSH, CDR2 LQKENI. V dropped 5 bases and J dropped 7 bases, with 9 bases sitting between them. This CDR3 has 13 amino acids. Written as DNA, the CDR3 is TGTGCCAGCTCATCGGGACGGAATTCACCCCTCCACTTT. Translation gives CASSSGRNSPLHF.